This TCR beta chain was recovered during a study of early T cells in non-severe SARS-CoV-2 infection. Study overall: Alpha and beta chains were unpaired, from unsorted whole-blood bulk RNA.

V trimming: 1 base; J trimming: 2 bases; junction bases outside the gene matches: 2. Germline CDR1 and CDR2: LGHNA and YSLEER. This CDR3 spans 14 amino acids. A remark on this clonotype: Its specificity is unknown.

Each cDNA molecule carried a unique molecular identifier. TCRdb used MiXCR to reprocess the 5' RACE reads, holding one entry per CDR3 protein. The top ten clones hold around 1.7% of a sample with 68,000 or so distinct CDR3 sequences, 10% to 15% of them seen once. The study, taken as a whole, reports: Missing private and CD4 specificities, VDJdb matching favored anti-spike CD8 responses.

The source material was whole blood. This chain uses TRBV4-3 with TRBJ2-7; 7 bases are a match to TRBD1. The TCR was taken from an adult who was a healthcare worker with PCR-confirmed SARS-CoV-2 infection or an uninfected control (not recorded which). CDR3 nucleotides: TGCGCCAGCAGCCAAGTGGACAGGCCCTACGAGCAGTACTTC. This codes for CASSQVDRPYEQYF.